The 11 T cell receptor beta chains below were found in one sample sequenced in a study of blood T cell repertoires in COVID-19. The assay was immunoSEQ multiplex PCR, and TCRdb's table has in-frame clones only and misses some. This repertoire shows approximately 250,000 clones, over 70% found once; its top ten account for around 3.1%. Sample: PBMCs or T cells enriched from blood (not recorded which). Source of these receptors: a woman between 35 and 50 years old who had been exposed to COVID-19.

J is TRBJ2-7 and V is TRBV7-8, with D possibly TRBD1 on 6 matching bases. Germline V lookup: CDR1 SGHVS, CDR2 FQNEAQ. Trimming stripped 1 base from V and 5 bases from J, with 15 bases between. The CDR3 contains 15 residues. CDR3 loop: CASSLVQPGDNEQYV. DNA of the CDR3: TGTGCCAGCAGCTTAGTTCAGCCAGGGGATAACGAGCAGTACGTC.

This CDR3 is CASSLTGSPANTGELFF. The DNA of the CDR3 is TGCGCCAGCAGCTTAACAGGGAGCCCAGCGAACACCGGGGAGCTGTTTTTT. The genes are TRBV5-1 and TRBJ2-2; D might be TRBD1 (6 bases). CDR3 length: 17 amino acids. The ends were cut back, 2 bases at V and 0 bases at J, with 14 bases in the middle. Germline V lookup: CDR1 SGHRS, CDR2 YFSETQ.

This clone has a single count. The V and J genes are TRBV15 and TRBJ1-5; TRBD1 aligns across 10 bases. Unmatched junction bases numbered 4, after V lost 5 bases and J lost 6 bases. This CDR3 has 14 amino acids. CDR1 LNHNV and CDR2 YYDKDF come from the germline V gene (reference sequence). The CDR3 loop is CATSGTGVSQPQHF. In DNA form, the CDR3 reads TGTGCCACCAGCGGGACAGGGGTTAGTCAGCCCCAGCATTTT.

The V gene is TRBV19, the J gene TRBJ1-2; 7 bases map to TRBD1. J gave up 4 bases and V 11 bases, and 16 bases lay outside the gene matches. CDR3 size: 15 residues. CDR1 is LNHDA and CDR2 is SQIVND in the germline V gene (reference sequence). The CDR3 sequence is CAANSDRDNFYGYTF. Here the CDR3 DNA reads TGTGCCGCAAACAGCGACAGGGACAATTTCTATGGCTACACCTTC.

The rearrangement uses TRBV30 and TRBJ1-2, with D maybe TRBD1 (6 bases). Trimming took 0 bases from V and 4 from J, leaving 12 bases between them. CDR3 length equals 14 residues. The germline V gene encodes CDR1 GTSNPN and CDR2 SVGIG (reference sequence). The CDR3 DNA reads TGTGCCTGGAGTGTACTTGGGACATCCTATGGCTACACCTTC. Translated: CAWSVLGTSYGYTF.

This chain uses TRBV28 with TRBJ1-5, with 7 bases that match TRBD1. The ends lost 6 bases at V and 3 bases at J; junction bases unmatched: 5. CDR3 length: 14 residues. The germline V gene encodes CDR1 MDHEN and CDR2 SYDVKM. The CDR3 here is CASRIGTDNQPQHF. CDR3 DNA: TGTGCCAGCAGAATTGGGACAGACAATCAGCCCCAGCATTTT. Filled out from reference TRBV28 and TRBJ1-5, the complete variable domain reads DVKVTQSSRYLVKRTGEKVFLECVQDMDHENMFWYRQDPGLGLRLIYFSYDVKMKEKGDIPEGYSVSREKKERFSLILESASTNQTSMYLCASRIGTDNQPQHFGDGTRLSIL.

The chain carries TRBV25-1 and TRBJ1-2, with D possibly TRBD1 on 5 matching bases. V was cut by 4 bases and J by 5 bases, with 8 bases left in between. This CDR3 comprises 12 residues. CDR1 is MGHDK and CDR2 is SYGVNS in the germline V gene. CDR3 protein: CASSAAGYGYTF. CDR3 nucleotide sequence: TGTGCCAGCAGTGCGGCAGGGTATGGCTACACCTTC.

The chain couples TRBV9 to TRBJ2-5; D might be TRBD1 (6 bases). This CDR3 has 14 residues. Germline lookup yields CDR1 SGDLS and CDR2 YYNGEE. V lost 0 bases and J 5 bases, leaving 11 bases between the germline ends. The DNA of the CDR3 is TGTGCCAGCAGCGTAGATCACAGGGCCGAGACCCAGTACTTC. Translation gives CASSVDHRAETQYF.

The chain is built from TRBV23-1 and TRBJ1-4; TRBD1 is a possible D gene (6 bases). TRBV23-1 is given ORF status, its function remaining uncertain. Between the trimmed V and J ends, which lost 1 base and 12 bases, there was a span of 12 bases. The CDR3 has 13 residues. The CDR3 sequence is CASSQLQYRELFF. The CDR3 DNA reads TGCGCCAGCAGTCAATTACAGTACAGGGAACTGTTTTTT.

The rearrangement joins TRBV7-9 to TRBJ1-2; D is possibly TRBD1 (5 bases). This CDR3 is 13 amino acids long. The V end was cut by 4 bases, the J end by 6 bases, with 12 bases between. Germline lookup yields CDR1 SEHNR and CDR2 FQNEAQ (reference sequence). CDR3 protein: CASSYQGADGYTF. CDR3 coding DNA: TGTGCCAGCAGCTATCAAGGGGCAGATGGCTACACCTTC.

The rearrangement joins TRBV6-5 to TRBJ2-5; 7 bases agree with TRBD1. The CDR3 spans 13 residues. Trimming cost V 6 bases and J 2 bases; bases outside gene matches: 3. From germline, CDR1 is MNHEY and CDR2 SVGAGI. CDR3 coding DNA: TGTGCCAGCAGCGACAGGGAACAAGAGACCCAGTACTTC. It translates to CASSDREQETQYF.